In its sample, the clone carrying this T cell receptor beta chain was seen once. Its antigen is not known. Measured with immunoSEQ multiplex PCR; TCRdb has only the in-frame clones, and not every one. The sample has tens of thousands of clones; about 85% are singletons. The trim removed 6 bases at V and 3 bases at J, leaving 5 bases unmatched. Germline V CDR1 and CDR2: SNHLY, FYNNEI. The CDR3 is made up of 14 amino acids. Time point described: after dendritic cell vaccination, including at tumor progression/relapse. The sample comes from a study of glioma-infiltrating T cells after dendritic cell vaccination. Study-wide results and caveats: The cohort had few patients with full blood and tumor sets.

Sequencing used blood, obtained after dendritic cell vaccination. The chain recombines TRBV2 with TRBJ2-3, with 8 bases that match TRBD1. The sequence came from a human donor with glioblastoma. The CDR3 loop reads CASRDRGGTDTQYF. CDR3 DNA sequence: TGTGCCAGCAGAGACAGGGGTGGGACAGATACGCAGTATTTT.